This T cell receptor beta chain was retrieved from a study of shared clonotypes between healthy human individuals. Measured with immunoSEQ multiplex PCR; TCRdb has only the in-frame clones, and not every one. The sample lists some 500,000 clones; 95% to 96% were seen once. The TCR comes from a woman aged 25 to 39 in good health. Sequencing was done on a sample of naive CD4+ T cells sorted from blood. Subset denoted: CD45RA+ positively selected.

CDR3 nucleotide sequence: TGTGCCAGCAGTGAAAGGGACAGGGCCATGAACACTGAAGCTTTCTTT. This sequence encodes CASSERDRAMNTEAFF. V and J are TRBV6-1 and TRBJ1-1; 9 bases fit TRBD1. Germline CDR1 is MNHNS and CDR2 is SASEGT. The CDR3 length is 16 residues. Losses at the gene ends were 2 bases for V and 0 bases for J; bases not matched to a gene: 4.